The 8 T cell receptor beta chains in this list originate from one sample, sequenced in a study of blood T cell repertoires in COVID-19. Profiling relied on immunoSEQ multiplex PCR, and the TCRdb table lists in-frame clones only, not all of them. This sample has approximately 100,000 clones, with 75% to 90% found just once. Sequences were obtained from peripheral blood. The source of these receptors is an elderly woman with acute or convalescent COVID-19.

The table lists this clone with a count of one. This chain's CDR3 is CASSVEGQETQYF. CDR3 DNA sequence: TGTGCCAGCAGCGTAGAGGGACAGGAGACCCAGTACTTC. The rearrangement uses TRBV9 and TRBJ2-5; 7 bases line up with TRBD1. From germline, CDR1 is SGDLS and CDR2 YYNGEE. V shed 0 bases and J 5 bases; nucleotides not matched to a gene: 1. There are 13 residues in the CDR3.

The CDR3 protein is CASSPLEANNQPQHF. In DNA form, the CDR3 reads TGTGCCAGCTCACCACTCGAAGCAAACAATCAGCCCCAGCATTTT. V and J are TRBV18 and TRBJ1-5, with unresolved D. CDR3 length equals 15 residues. CDR1 and CDR2 from the germline V gene are KGHSH and LQKENI. Trimming shortened V by 1 base and J by 3 bases, and 10 bases separated the two germline ends.

The V gene is TRBV6-5, the J gene TRBJ1-1, with D possibly being TRBD1 (6 bases). The V end lost 7 bases, the J end lost 0 bases, and 12 bases lay between the germline ends. Germline CDR1 MNHEY, CDR2 SVGAGI. CDR3 length: 14 amino acids. The CDR3 loop is CASKGVTMNTEAFF. DNA of the CDR3: TGTGCCAGCAAGGGGGTTACCATGAACACTGAAGCTTTCTTT.

The chain carries TRBV11-2 and TRBJ2-5, with 10 bases lining up with TRBD1. With V trimmed by 3 bases and J by 5 bases, 9 bases remained unmatched. The germline CDR1 and CDR2 sequences are SGHAT and FQNNGV. The CDR3 covers 16 residues. The DNA of the CDR3 is TGTGCCAGCAGCTTTGGACAGGGGGGCGCTGGGGAGACCCAGTACTTC. Protein product: CASSFGQGGAGETQYF.

Here the CDR3 DNA reads TGTGCCAGCTCACCCGGACAGGGGGCGTGGGAGCAGTACTTC. This translates into CASSPGQGAWEQYF. J is TRBJ2-7 and V is TRBV18, with 11 positions matching TRBD1. Germline V CDR1 and CDR2: KGHSH, LQKENI. The CDR3 length is 14 residues. V lost 3 bases and J lost 7; bases outside the gene matches: 5.

This sequence joins TRBV7-8 and TRBJ1-1, with unresolved D. Trimming shortened V by 3 bases and J by 0 bases, and 8 bases separated the two germline ends. Germline lookup yields CDR1 SGHVS and CDR2 FQNEAQ. CDR3 length equals 14 residues. The CDR3 reads CASSLVGMNTEAFF. The DNA of the CDR3 is TGTGCCAGCAGCTTGGTGGGCATGAACACTGAAGCTTTCTTT.

The chain combines TRBV11-2 with TRBJ2-2; 10 positions agree with TRBD2. Germline CDR1 reads SGHAT; CDR2 reads FQNNGV. This CDR3 spans 19 amino acids. Germline trimming cut 2 bases from V and 1 base from J; bases unmatched to any gene: 10. CDR3 nucleotide sequence: TGTGCCAGCAGCTTATCATATGGTAGCGGGGGGAAGAACACCGGGGAGCTGTTTTTT. It translates to CASSLSYGSGGKNTGELFF.

V gene TRBV5-1 combines with J gene TRBJ1-4; 7 bases are a match to TRBD1. CDR1 is SGHRS, CDR2 YFSETQ, per germline. The CDR3 sequence is 15 residues long. J gave up 13 bases and V 4 bases, and 16 bases lay outside the gene matches. CDR3 loop: CASSLGTAALGRLFF. The DNA for the CDR3 is TGCGCCAGCAGCCTAGGGACAGCGGCTTTAGGGCGACTGTTTTTT.